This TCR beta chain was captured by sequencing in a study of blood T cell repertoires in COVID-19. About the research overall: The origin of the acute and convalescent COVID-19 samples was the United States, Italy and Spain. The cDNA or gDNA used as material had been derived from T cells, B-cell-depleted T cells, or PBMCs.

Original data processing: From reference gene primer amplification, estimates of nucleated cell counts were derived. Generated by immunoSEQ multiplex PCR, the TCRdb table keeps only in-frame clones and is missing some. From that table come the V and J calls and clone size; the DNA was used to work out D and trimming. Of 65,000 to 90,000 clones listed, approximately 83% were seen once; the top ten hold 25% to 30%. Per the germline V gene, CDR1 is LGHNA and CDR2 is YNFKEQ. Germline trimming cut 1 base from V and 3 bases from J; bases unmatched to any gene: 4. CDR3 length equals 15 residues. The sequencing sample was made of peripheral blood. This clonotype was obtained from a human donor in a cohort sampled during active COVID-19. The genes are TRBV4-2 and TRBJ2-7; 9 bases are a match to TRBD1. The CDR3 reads CASSQAPGQGYEQYF. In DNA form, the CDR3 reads TGTGCCAGCAGCCAAGCCCCGGGACAGGGCTACGAGCAGTACTTC.